The subject of this entry is one T cell receptor beta chain. Its antigen is currently unknown. Additional DNA sequences in this sample encode the identical CDR3. The data belong to a study of Ad26.COV2.S vaccination and SARS-CoV-2 variants. In the study overall: In the study, Ad26.COV2.S was injected intramuscularly once, or twice 56 days apart. Study-level findings and limits: While placebo recipients had lower spike-specific TCR breadth, vaccine recipients had more.

V lost 0 bases and J lost 2, with 3 bases in between. The germline gives CDR1 SGHTA, CDR2 FQGNSA. The CDR3 runs to 13 residues. Profiling relied on immunoSEQ multiplex PCR, and the TCRdb table lists in-frame clones only, not all of them. The sample carries 450,000 to 550,000 clones, roughly nine tenths recorded once. Treatment in this sample: around 19 received Ad26.COV2.S at low or high dose, single or two shots; 5 received placebo; per-sample allocation not given. Day 63 following the first vaccine or placebo injection was when the samples were taken. Boston supplied an adult donor aged 18-55 years. Ad26 vector vaccine expressed Wuhan-strain SARS-CoV-2 spike.

The chain links TRBV7-2 to TRBJ2-3; D uncertain. The sequence derives from a person aged 18-65 years who received the Ad26.COV2.S COVID-19 vaccine or a placebo. Sequenced here: peripheral blood, sampled in a trial of Ad26.COV2.S vaccine versus placebo. In DNA form, the CDR3 reads TGTGCCAGCAGCTTAGCGGTCACAGATACGCAGTATTTT. This codes for CASSLAVTDTQYF. The variable domain in full, with the rest retrieved from reference TRBV7-2 and TRBJ2-3, is GAGVSQSPSNKVTEKGKDVELRCDPISGHTALYWYRQSLGQGLEFLIYFQGNSAPDKSGLPSDRFSAERTGGSVSTLTIQRTQQEDSAVYLCASSLAVTDTQYFGPGTRLTVL.